This note documents a single T cell receptor beta chain sequence. Its antigen is undetermined. Quantitative molecular-barcoded 5'-RACE generated the TCR beta libraries. TCRdb re-analysed the 5' RACE reads in MiXCR, keeping a single row per CDR3 protein. The sample holds 750,000 to 850,000 distinct CDR3 sequences; 12% are singletons and the top ten take roughly 0.51%. This sample was taken from a study of CD8 T cells in ankylosing spondylitis. Whole-study results and caveats: A subset of motif variants has previously been described in the synovial fluid and blood of reactive arthritis. Disease-associated clonotypes exhibited CD8+ identity and were relatively infrequent in peripheral blood. Significant enrichment of disease-linked clones was reported in matched ankylosing spondylitis synovial fluid. A TCR beta motif of several highly homologous variants appeared characteristic of ankylosing spondylitis blood.

This CDR3 contains 14 residues. The receptor's source is a male donor with ankylosing spondylitis. This chain uses TRBV21-1 with TRBJ2-1; whether TRBD1, the table's D call, matches the DNA was not checked. TRBV21-1 is marked as a pseudogene. Sequencing was done on a sample of blood, either unsorted or a sorted T cell fraction (not recorded which). CDR3 bases: TGTGCCAGCAGCAAAAAACAGGGGGAAAATGAGCAGTTCTTC. Amino acid sequence: CASSKKQGENEQFF.